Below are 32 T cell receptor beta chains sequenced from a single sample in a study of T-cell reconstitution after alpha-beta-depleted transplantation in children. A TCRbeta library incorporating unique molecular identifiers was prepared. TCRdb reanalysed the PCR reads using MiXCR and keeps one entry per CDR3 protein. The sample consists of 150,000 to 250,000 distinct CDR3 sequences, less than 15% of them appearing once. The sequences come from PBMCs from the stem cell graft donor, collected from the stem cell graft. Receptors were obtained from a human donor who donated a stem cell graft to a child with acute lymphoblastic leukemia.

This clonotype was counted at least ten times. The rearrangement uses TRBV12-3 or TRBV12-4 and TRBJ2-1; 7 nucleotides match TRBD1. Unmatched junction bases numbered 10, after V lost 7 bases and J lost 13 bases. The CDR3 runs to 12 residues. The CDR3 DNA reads TGTGCCAGCACTCCCACTGACAGGGTCCAGTTCTTC. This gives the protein CASTPTDRVQFF.

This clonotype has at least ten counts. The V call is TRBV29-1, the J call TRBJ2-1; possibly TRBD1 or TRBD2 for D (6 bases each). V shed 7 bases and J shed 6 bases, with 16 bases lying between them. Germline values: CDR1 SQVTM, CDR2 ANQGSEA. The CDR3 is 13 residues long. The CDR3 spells CSAPTGAANEQFF. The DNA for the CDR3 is TGCAGCGCGCCCACGGGGGCGGCCAATGAGCAGTTCTTC.

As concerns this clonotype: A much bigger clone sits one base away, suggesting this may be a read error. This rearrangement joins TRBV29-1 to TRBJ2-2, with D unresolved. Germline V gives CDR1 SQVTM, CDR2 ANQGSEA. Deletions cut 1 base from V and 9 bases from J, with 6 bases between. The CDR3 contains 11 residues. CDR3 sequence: CSVEVGRELFF. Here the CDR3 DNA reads TGCAGCGTTGAAGTGGGCCGGGAGCTGTTTTTT.

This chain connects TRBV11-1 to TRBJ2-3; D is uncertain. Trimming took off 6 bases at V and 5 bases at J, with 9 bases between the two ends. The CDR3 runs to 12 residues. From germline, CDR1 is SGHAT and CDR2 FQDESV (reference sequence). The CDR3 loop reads CASSPTIDTQYF. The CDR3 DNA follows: TGTGCCAGCAGTCCGACAATAGATACGCAGTATTTT.

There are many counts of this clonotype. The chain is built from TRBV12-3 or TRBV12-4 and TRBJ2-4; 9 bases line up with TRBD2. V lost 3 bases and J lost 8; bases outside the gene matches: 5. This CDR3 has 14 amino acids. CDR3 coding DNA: TGTGCCAGCAGTTTCGGCGGGAGGGAGGACATTCAGTACTTC. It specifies CASSFGGREDIQYF.

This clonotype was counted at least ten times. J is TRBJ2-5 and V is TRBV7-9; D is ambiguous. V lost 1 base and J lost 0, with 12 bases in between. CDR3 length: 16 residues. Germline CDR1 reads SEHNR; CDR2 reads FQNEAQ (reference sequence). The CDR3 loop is CASSLEGTLYQETQYF. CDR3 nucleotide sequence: TGTGCCAGCAGCTTAGAAGGAACCTTGTACCAAGAGACCCAGTACTTC.

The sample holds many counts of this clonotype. The CDR3 DNA is TGCAGCGTCCTTGACAGGGGGAAAGAAAAACTGTTTTTT. It codes for CSVLDRGKEKLFF. The V gene is TRBV29-1, the J gene TRBJ1-4; 9 bases fit TRBD1. This CDR3 spans 13 amino acids. The V gene's germline CDR1 is SQVTM and CDR2 ANQGSEA. V trimming: 6 bases; J trimming: 8 bases; junction bases outside the gene matches: 7. Complete variable domain (other parts from reference TRBV29-1 and TRBJ1-4): SAVISQKPSRDICQRGTSLTIQCQVDSQVTMMFWYRQQPGQSLTLIATANQGSEATYESGFVIDKFPISRPNLTFSTLTVSNMSPEDSSIYLCSVLDRGKEKLFFGSGTQLSVL.

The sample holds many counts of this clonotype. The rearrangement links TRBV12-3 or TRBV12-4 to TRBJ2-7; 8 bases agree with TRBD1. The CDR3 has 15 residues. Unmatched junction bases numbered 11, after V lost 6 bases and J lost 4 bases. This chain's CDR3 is CASSSEDRGAYEQYF. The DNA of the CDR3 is TGTGCCAGCAGCTCCGAAGACAGGGGAGCTTACGAGCAGTACTTC.

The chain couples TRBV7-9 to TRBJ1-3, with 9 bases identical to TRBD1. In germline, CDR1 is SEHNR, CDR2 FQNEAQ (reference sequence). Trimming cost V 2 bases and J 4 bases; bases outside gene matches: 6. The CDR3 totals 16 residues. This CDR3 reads CASSLSGTGYGNTIYF. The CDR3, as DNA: TGTGCCAGCAGCTTATCGGGGACAGGGTACGGAAACACCATATATTTT. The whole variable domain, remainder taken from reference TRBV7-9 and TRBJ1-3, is DTGVSQNPRHKITKRGQNVTFRCDPISEHNRLYWYRQTLGQGPEFLTYFQNEAQLEKSRLLSDRFSAERPKGSFSTLEIQRTEQGDSAMYLCASSLSGTGYGNTIYFGEGSWLTVV.

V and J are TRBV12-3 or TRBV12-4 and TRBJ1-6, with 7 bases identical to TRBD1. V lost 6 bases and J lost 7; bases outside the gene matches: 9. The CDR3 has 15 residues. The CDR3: CASSPNRGRNSPLHF. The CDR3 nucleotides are TGTGCCAGCAGCCCGAACAGGGGTAGGAATTCACCCCTCCACTTT.

This CDR3 reads CASSHLGGRSNKAFF. CDR3 bases: TGCGCCAGCAGTCATCTCGGGGGGCGATCCAATAAAGCTTTCTTT. V gene TRBV4-1 combines with J gene TRBJ1-1, with D perhaps matching TRBD1 (6 bases). The length of the CDR3 is 15 residues. Germline CDR1 is MGHRA and CDR2 is YSYEKL. Trimming stripped 6 bases from V and 9 bases from J, with 23 bases between.

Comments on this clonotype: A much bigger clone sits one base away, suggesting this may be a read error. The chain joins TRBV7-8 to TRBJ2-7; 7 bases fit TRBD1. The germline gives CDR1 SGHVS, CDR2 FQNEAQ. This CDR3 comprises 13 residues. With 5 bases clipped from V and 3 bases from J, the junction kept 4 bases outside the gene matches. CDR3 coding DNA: TGTGCCAGCAGCATAGACAGGGACTACGAGCAGTACTTC. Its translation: CASSIDRDYEQYF.

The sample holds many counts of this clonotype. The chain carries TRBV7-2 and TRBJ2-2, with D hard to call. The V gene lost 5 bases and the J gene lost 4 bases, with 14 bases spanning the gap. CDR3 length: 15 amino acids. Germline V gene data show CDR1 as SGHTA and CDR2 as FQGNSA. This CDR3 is CASSPGRAGTGELFF. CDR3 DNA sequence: TGTGCCAGCAGCCCCGGCCGCGCCGGCACCGGGGAGCTGTTTTTT.

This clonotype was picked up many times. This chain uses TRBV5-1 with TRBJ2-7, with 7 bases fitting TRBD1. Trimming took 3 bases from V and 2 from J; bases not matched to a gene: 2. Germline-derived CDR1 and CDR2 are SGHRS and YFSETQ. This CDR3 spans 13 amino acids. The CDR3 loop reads CASSWDRTYEQYF. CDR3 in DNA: TGCGCCAGCAGCTGGGACAGAACCTACGAGCAGTACTTC.

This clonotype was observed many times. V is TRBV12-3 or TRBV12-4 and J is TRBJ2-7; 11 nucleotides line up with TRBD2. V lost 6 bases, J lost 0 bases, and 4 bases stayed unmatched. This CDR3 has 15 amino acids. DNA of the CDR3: TGTGCCAGCAGAGTAGCGGGAGGGGGCTCCTACGAGCAGTACTTC. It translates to CASRVAGGGSYEQYF.

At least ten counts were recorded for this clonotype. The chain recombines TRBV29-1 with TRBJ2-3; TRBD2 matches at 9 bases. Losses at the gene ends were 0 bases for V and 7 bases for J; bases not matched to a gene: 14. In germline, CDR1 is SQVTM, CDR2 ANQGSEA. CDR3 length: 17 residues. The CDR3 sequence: CSVEEYRPSGMEYTQYF. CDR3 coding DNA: TGCAGCGTTGAAGAATACCGCCCTAGCGGGATGGAGTATACGCAGTATTTT.

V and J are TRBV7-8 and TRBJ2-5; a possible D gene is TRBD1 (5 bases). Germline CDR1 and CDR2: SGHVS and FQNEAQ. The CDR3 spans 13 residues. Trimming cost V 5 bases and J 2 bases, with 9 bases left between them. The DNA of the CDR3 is TGTGCCAGCAGCCGACAGCGTCAAGAGACCCAGTACTTC. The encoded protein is CASSRQRQETQYF.

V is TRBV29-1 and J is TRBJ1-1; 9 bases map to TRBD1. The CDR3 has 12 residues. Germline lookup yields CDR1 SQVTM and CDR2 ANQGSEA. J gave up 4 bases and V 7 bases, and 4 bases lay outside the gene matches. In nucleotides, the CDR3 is TGCAGCGCCGGGGACAGGGCCACTGAAGCTTTCTTT. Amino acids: CSAGDRATEAFF.

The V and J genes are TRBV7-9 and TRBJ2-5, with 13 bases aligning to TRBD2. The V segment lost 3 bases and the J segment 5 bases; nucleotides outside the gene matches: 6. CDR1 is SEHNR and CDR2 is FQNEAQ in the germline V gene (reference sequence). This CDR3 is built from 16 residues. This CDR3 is CASSFGTSGNLETQYF. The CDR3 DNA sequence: TGTGCCAGCAGCTTCGGGACTAGCGGGAATCTGGAGACCCAGTACTTC.

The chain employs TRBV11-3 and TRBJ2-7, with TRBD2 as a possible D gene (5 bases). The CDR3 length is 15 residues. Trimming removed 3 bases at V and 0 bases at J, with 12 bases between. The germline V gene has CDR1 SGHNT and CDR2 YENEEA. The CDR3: CASSLVLAFSYEQYF. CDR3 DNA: TGTGCCAGCAGCTTGGTTCTAGCTTTCTCCTACGAGCAGTACTTC.

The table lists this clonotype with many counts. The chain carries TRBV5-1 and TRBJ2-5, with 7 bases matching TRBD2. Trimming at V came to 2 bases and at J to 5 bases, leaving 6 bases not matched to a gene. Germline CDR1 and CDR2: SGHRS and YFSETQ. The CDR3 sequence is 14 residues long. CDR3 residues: CASSLEAGRETQYF. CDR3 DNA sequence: TGCGCCAGCAGCTTAGAAGCGGGAAGGGAGACCCAGTACTTC.

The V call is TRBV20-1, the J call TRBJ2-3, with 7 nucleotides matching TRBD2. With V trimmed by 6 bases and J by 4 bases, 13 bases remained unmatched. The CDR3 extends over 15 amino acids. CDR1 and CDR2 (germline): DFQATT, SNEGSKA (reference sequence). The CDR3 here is CSARILALIPDTQYF. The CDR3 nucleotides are TGCAGTGCGCGGATACTAGCGCTGATTCCAGATACGCAGTATTTT.

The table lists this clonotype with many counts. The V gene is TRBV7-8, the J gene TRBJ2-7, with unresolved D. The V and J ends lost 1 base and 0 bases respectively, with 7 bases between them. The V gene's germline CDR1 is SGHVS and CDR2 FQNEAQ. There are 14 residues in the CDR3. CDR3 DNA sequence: TGTGCCAGCAGCTTAGTGCGGACCTCCTACGAGCAGTACTTC. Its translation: CASSLVRTSYEQYF.

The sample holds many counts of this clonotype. CDR3 in DNA: TGTGCCAGCAGCCAAGATGCGACTAGGTCGTGGGGTACGCAGTATTTT. It codes for CASSQDATRSWGTQYF. The V call is TRBV3-1, the J call TRBJ2-3; the D gene is possibly TRBD2 (6 bases). V dropped 0 bases and J dropped 8 bases, with 18 bases sitting between them. Per germline, CDR1 LGHDT and CDR2 YNNKEL (reference sequence). This CDR3 has 16 amino acids.

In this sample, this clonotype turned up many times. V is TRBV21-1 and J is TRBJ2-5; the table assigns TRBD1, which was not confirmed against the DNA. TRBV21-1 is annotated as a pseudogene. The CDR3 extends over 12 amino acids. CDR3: CASDARGETQYF. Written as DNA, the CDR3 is TGTGCCAGCGATGCCAGGGGAGAGACCCAGTACTTC.

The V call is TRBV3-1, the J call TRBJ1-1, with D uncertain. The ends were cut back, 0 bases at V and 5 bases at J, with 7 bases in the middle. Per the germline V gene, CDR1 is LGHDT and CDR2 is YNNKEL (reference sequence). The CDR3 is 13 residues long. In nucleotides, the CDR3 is TGTGCCAGCAGCCAAGATCTAGGGACTGAAGCTTTCTTT. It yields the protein CASSQDLGTEAFF.

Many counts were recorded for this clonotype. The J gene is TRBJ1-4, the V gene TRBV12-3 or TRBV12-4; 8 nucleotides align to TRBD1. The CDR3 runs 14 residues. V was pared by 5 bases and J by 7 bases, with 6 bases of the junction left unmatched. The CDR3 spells CASSPGQGSEKLFF. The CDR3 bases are TGTGCCAGCAGTCCTGGACAGGGAAGTGAAAAACTGTTTTTT.

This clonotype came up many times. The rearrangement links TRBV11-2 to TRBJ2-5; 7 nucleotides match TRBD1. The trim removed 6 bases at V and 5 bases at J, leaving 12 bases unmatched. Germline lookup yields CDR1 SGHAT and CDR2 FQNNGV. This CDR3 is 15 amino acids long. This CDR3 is CASSYTQGVVETQYF. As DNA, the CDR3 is TGTGCCAGCAGTTATACCCAGGGGGTGGTTGAGACCCAGTACTTC.

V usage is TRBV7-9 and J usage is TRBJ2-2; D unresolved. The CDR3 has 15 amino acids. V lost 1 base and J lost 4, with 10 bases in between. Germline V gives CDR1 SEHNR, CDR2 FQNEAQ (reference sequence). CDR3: CASSLVKDPTGELFF. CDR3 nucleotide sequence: TGTGCCAGCAGCTTAGTTAAAGATCCCACCGGGGAGCTGTTTTTT.

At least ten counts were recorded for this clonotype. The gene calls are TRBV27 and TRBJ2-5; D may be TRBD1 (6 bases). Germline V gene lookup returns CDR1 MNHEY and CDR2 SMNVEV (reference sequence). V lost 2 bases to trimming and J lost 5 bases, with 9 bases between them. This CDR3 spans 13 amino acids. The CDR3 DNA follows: TGTGCCAGCAGTTTAAACAGGGAGGAGACCCAGTACTTC. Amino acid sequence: CASSLNREETQYF.

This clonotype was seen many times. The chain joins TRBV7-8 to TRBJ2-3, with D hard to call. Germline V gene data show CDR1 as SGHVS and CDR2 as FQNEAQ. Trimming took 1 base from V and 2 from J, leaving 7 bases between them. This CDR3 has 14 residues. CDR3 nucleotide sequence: TGTGCCAGCAGCTTAGAGGTGAACACAGATACGCAGTATTTT. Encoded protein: CASSLEVNTDTQYF.

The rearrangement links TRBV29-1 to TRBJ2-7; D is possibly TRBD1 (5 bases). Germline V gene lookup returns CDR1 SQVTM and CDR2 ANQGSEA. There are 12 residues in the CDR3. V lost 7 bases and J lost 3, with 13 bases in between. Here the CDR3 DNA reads TGCAGCGGCCGATGGGGCCTCTACGAGCAGTACTTC. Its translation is CSGRWGLYEQYF.